Shown below are 5 T cell receptor beta chains from a single sample sequenced in a study of cytomegalovirus exposure and HLA in healthy donors. Both 60 Vbeta primers and 13 Jbeta primers went into the PCR. Profiling relied on immunoSEQ multiplex PCR, and the TCRdb table lists in-frame clones only, not all of them. The table records about 130,000 clones, 80% to 85% of them present only once. Sequencing input: PBMCs. Receptors were obtained from a boy under 18 in good health and CMV-seronegative.

This clone was detected once. The chain joins TRBV7-9 to TRBJ1-2, with 10 bases identical to TRBD1. The junction had 2 bases not matched to a gene; V was cut back by 5 bases and J by 2 bases. CDR1 and CDR2 from the germline V gene are SEHNR and FQNEAQ (reference sequence). CDR3 length: 14 residues. CDR3 DNA: TGTGCCAGCAGCCCGGACAGGGGGAACTATGGCTACACCTTC. This gives the protein CASSPDRGNYGYTF.

This rearrangement joins TRBV11-3 to TRBJ2-7; D possibly corresponds to TRBD2 (6 bases). From germline, CDR1 is SGHNT and CDR2 YENEEA. The ends were cut back, 4 bases at V and 2 bases at J, with 12 bases in the middle. The CDR3 sequence is 14 residues long. This CDR3 reads CASSSSAHPYEQYF. In DNA, the CDR3 is TGTGCCAGCAGCTCTAGCGCCCACCCCTACGAGCAGTACTTC.

This chain links TRBV6-5 with TRBJ2-7; possible D gene TRBD2, 6 bases. V was trimmed by 5 bases and J by 3 bases, leaving 17 bases between them. The germline V gene has CDR1 MNHEY and CDR2 SVGAGI. This CDR3 comprises 15 residues. The CDR3 DNA follows: TGTGCCAGCAGTCCCTCCGGCCCCGGGGGCTACGAGCAGTACTTC. Protein product: CASSPSGPGGYEQYF.

This chain joins TRBV27 and TRBJ2-4, with 14 nucleotides matching TRBD2. The CDR3 is 16 residues long. Trimming at V came to 6 bases and at J to 7 bases, leaving 8 bases not matched to a gene. CDR1 and CDR2 from the germline V gene are MNHEY and SMNVEV (reference sequence). The CDR3 DNA reads as TGTGCCAGCAGATCCACCCGACTAGCGGGGGGGAACATTCAGTACTTC. Translating gives CASRSTRLAGGNIQYF.

The V and J genes are TRBV4-1 and TRBJ2-1; TRBD2 matches 7 bases. Germline V gives CDR1 MGHRA, CDR2 YSYEKL. The CDR3 runs 15 residues. V was pared by 5 bases and J by 10 bases, with 14 bases of the junction left unmatched. This CDR3 reads CASSWAFRDYEEQFF. The CDR3 DNA reads TGCGCCAGCAGCTGGGCGTTCCGGGACTATGAGGAGCAGTTCTTC.